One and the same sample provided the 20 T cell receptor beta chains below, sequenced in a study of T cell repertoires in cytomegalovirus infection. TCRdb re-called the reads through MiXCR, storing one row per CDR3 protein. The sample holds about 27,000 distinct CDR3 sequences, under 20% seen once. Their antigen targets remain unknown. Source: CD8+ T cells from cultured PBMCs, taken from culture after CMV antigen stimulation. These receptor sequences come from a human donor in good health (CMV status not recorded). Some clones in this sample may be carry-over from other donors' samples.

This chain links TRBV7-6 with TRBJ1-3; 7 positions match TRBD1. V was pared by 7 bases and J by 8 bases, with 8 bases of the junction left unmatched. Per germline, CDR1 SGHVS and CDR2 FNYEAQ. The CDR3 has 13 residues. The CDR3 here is CASTRSGGDTIYF. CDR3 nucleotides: TGTGCCAGCACTCGATCAGGGGGGGACACCATATATTTT.

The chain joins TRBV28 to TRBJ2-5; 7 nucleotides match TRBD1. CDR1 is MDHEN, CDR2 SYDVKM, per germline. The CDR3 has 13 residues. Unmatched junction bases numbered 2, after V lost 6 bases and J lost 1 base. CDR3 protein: CASRAGGQETQYF. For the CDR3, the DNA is TGTGCCAGCAGGGCAGGGGGCCAAGAGACCCAGTACTTC.

The CDR3 protein is CASRSQRGGTYNEQFF. CDR3 coding DNA: TGTGCCAGCAGGTCCCAGAGGGGGGGGACCTACAATGAGCAGTTCTTC. The V gene is TRBV11-2, the J gene TRBJ2-1, with D possibly matching TRBD2 (7 bases). Per the germline V gene, CDR1 is SGHAT and CDR2 is FQNNGV. The length of the CDR3 is 16 residues. Trimming cost V 6 bases and J 2 bases, with 17 bases left between them.

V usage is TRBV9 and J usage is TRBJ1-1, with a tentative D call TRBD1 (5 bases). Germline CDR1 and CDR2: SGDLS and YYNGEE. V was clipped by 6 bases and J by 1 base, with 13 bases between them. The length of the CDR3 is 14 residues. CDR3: CASTPGGTNTEAFF. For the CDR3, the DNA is TGTGCCAGCACCCCGGGCGGGACGAACACTGAAGCTTTCTTT. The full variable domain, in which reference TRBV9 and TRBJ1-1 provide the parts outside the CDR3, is DSGVTQTPKHLITATGQRVTLRCSPRSGDLSVYWYQQSLDQGLQFLIQYYNGEERAKGNILERFSAQQFPDLHSELNLSSLELGDSALYFCASTPGGTNTEAFFGQGTRLTVV.

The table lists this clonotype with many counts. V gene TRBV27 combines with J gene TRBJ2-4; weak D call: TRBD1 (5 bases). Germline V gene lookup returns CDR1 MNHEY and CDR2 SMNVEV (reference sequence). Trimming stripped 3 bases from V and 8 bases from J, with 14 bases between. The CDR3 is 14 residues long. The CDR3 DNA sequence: TGTGCCAGCAGTTTCCAGGGATACCTGGACATTCAGTACTTC. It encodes CASSFQGYLDIQYF.

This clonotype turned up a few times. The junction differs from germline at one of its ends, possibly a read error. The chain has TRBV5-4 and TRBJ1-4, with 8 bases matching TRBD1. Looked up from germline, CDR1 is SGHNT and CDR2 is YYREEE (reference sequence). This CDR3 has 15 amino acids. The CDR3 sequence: CANSASGQGAGKLFF. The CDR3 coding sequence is TGTGCCAACAGCGCCTCCGGGCAGGGGGCCGGAAAACTGTTTTTT.

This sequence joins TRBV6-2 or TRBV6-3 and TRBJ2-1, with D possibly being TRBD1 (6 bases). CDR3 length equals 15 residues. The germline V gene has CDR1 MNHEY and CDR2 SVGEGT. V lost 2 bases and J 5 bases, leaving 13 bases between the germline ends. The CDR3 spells CASSYDWTVDNEQFF. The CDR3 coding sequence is TGTGCCAGCAGTTACGATTGGACAGTTGACAATGAGCAGTTCTTC.

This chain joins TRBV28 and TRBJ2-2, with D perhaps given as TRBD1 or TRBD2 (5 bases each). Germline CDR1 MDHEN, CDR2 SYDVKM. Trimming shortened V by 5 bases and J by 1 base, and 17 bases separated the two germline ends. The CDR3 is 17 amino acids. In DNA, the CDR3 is TGTGCCAGCAGTCCGCCTTCGAGGGACCTGAACACCGGGGAGCTGTTTTTT. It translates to CASSPPSRDLNTGELFF.

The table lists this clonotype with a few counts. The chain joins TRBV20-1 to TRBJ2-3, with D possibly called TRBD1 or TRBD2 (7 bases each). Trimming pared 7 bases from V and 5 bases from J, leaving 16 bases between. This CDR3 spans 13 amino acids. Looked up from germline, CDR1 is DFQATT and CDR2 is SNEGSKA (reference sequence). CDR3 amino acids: CSVPQGGGDTQYF. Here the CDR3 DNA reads TGCAGTGTTCCTCAGGGGGGGGGAGATACGCAGTATTTT.

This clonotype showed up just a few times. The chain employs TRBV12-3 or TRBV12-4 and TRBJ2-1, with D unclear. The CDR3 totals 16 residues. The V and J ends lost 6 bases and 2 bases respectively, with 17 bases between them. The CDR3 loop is CASSYGSFSPYNEQFF. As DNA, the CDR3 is TGTGCCAGCAGCTACGGATCTTTTTCCCCCTACAATGAGCAGTTCTTC.

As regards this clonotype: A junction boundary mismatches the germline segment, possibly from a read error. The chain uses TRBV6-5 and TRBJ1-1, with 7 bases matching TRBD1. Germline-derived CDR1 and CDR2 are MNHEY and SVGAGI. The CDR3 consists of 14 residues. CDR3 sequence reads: CASSSRQGYTKAFF. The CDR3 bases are TGTGCCAGCAGTTCCCGACAGGGTTACACTAAAGCTTTCTTT.

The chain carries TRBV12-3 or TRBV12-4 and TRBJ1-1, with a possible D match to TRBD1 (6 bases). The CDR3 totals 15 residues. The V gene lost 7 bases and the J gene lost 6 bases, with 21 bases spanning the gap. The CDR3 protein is CASNLKGGLDPEAFF. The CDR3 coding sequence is TGTGCCAGCAACCTAAAAGGGGGGCTAGATCCTGAAGCTTTCTTT.

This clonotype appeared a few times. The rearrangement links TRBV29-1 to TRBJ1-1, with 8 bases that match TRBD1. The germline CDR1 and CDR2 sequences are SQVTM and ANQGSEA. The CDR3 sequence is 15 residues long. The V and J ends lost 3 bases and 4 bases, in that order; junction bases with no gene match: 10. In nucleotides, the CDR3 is TGCAGCGTTGATGCTCTCGGACAGGGAGTCACTGAAGCTTTCTTT. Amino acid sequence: CSVDALGQGVTEAFF.

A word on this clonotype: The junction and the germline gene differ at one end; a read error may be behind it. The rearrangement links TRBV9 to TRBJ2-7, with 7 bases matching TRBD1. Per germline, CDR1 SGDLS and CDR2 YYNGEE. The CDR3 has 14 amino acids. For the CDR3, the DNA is TGTGCCAGCAACGTAGGACAGGTAGGCTACGAGCAGTACTTC. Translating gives CASNVGQVGYEQYF.

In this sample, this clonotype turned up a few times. In DNA, the CDR3 is TGTGCCAGCAGCTTAGCGGGAGTGAGCACAGATACGCAGTATTTT. Translating it yields CASSLAGVSTDTQYF. This chain uses TRBV28 with TRBJ2-3, with TRBD2 matching over 9 bases. The CDR3 is made up of 15 amino acids. V was clipped by 6 bases and J by 0 bases; unmatched bases: 4. Germline lookup yields CDR1 MDHEN and CDR2 SYDVKM.

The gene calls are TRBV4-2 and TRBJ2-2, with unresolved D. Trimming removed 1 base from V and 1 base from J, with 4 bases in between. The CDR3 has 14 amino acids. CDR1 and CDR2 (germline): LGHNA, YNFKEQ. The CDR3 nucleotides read TGTGCCAGCAGCCAAGTACAGAACACCGGGGAGCTGTTTTTT. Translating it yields CASSQVQNTGELFF.

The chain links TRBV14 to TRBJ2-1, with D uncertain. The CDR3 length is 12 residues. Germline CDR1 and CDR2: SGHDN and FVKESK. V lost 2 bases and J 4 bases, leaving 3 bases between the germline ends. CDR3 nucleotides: TGTGCCAGCAGCCAAATATACAATGAGCAGTTCTTC. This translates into CASSQIYNEQFF. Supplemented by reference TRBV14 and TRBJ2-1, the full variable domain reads EAGVTQFPSHSVIEKGQTVTLRCDPISGHDNLYWYRRVMGKEIKFLLHFVKESKQDESGMPNNRFLAERTGGTYSTLKVQPAELEDSGVYFCASSQIYNEQFFGPGTRLTVL.

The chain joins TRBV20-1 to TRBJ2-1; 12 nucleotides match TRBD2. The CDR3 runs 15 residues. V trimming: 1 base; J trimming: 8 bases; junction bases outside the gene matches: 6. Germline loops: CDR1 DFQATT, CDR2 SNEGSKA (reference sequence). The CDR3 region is CSARGRLAGVYEQFF. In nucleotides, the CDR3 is TGCAGTGCTAGAGGTAGACTAGCGGGAGTGTATGAGCAGTTCTTC.

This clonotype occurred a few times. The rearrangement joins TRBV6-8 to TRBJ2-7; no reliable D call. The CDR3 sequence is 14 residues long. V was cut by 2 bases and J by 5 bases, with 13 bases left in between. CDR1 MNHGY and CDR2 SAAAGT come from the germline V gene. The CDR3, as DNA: TGTGCCAGCAGTTACAGTTTCATATCGGACGAGCAGTACTTC. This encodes CASSYSFISDEQYF.

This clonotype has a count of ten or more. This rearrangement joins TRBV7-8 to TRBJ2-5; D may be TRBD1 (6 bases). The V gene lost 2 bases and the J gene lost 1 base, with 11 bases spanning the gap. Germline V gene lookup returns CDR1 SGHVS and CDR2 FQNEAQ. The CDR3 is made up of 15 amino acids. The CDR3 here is CASSLTRGTQETQYF. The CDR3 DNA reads TGTGCCAGCAGCTTAACTAGGGGGACCCAAGAGACCCAGTACTTC.